This T cell receptor (beta chain) was sequenced during a study of T cells in Graves' hyperthyroidism and ophthalmopathy. General study results and limits: Researchers report that a 13 V-J model separated ophthalmopathy from stable hyperthyroidism. Most thyroid clonotypes expanded above 0.001 appeared in blood too.

RNA transcripts gave rise to amplified TCR beta CDR3 regions. HTBI primers were the set used in a first-round RT-PCR of the TCR CDR3. One entry per CDR3 protein, called by TCRdb with MiXCR from the multiplex PCR reads. Of hundreds of thousands of distinct CDR3 sequences in the sample, more than 12% were seen once. The V and J ends lost 1 base and 0 bases respectively, with 9 bases between them. The length of the CDR3 is 15 residues. Germline values: CDR1 LNHNV, CDR2 YYDKDF (reference sequence). As to this clonotype: Its antigen remains unknown.

This sequence joins TRBV15 and TRBJ1-1; no clear D gene. The source of this sequence is a woman aged 45 to 65 with Graves' ophthalmopathy. Sequencing was performed on blood. This CDR3 reads CATSRVRRLNTEAFF. CDR3 sequence (DNA): TGTGCCACCAGCAGAGTAAGACGGTTGAACACTGAAGCTTTCTTT.